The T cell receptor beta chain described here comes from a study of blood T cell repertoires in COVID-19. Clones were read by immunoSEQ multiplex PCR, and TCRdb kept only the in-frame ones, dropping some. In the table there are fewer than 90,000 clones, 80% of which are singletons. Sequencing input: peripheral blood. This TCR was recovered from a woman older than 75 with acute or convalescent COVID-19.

The CDR3 region is CASSQERGEQYF. The DNA for the CDR3 is TGTGCCAGCAGCCAAGAACGCGGGGAGCAGTACTTC. The chain is built from TRBV3-1 (or the pseudogene TRBV3-2) and TRBJ2-7; D may be TRBD2 (5 bases). Germline V gives CDR1 LGHDT, CDR2 YNNKEL (reference sequence). The length of the CDR3 is 12 residues. V was trimmed by 0 bases and J by 7 bases, leaving 7 bases between them.